This T cell receptor beta chain was found in a study of T cells in tuberculosis. V gave up 3 bases and J gave up 4 bases, with 14 bases separating them. The CDR3 spans 15 residues. From germline, CDR1 is SGHTS and CDR2 YDEGEE. Concerning this clone: The antigen is unknown.

Each clinical donor contributed on average around 110,000 T cells from unsorted cryopreserved PBMC. Study observations and caveats: Active tuberculosis patients had shorter CDR3-alpha; the beta difference was nonsignificant. Classification accuracy was about 90% (AUROC more than 0.8) with the GMM-specific repertoire. Active tuberculosis alpha repertoires lay closer to GMM-specific TCRs than controls'.

Libraries were prepared by immunoSEQ multiplex PCR; TCRdb keeps only in-frame clonotypes and omits some of them. The sample lists about 30,000 clones, approximately 95% occurring once. The sample was PBMCs. The sequence came from a donor aged 10 to 29 with latent tuberculosis or without tuberculosis infection. The V and J genes are TRBV5-8 and TRBJ1-5; D perhaps matches TRBD1 (5 bases). This chain's CDR3 is CASSYQTARNQPQHF. CDR3 DNA sequence: TGTGCCAGCAGCTATCAGACAGCACGGAATCAGCCCCAGCATTTT.